This TCR beta chain was profiled in a study of HIV-infected patients and healthy controls. TCRdb re-called the 5' RACE reads through MiXCR, storing one row per CDR3 protein. The sample shows about 18,000 distinct CDR3 sequences, approximately 18% of them seen only once. The receptor comes from a human donor in good health. Sequencing input: CD8+ T cells from blood.

The CDR3 is CASTETGDTEAFF. For the CDR3, the DNA is TGTGCCAGCACAGAGACAGGCGACACTGAAGCTTTCTTT. The genes are TRBV5-6 and TRBJ1-1, with D perhaps matching TRBD1 (6 bases). With 6 bases removed from V and 3 bases from J, the gap between germline ends came to 12 bases. The CDR3 contains 13 residues. Per germline, CDR1 SGHDT and CDR2 YYEEEE.